The present T cell receptor (beta chain) was sequenced within a study of T cells in Graves' hyperthyroidism and ophthalmopathy. This clonotype was counted ten times or more. Amplified TCR beta CDR3 regions came from RNA transcripts. HTBI primers drove first-round RT-PCR of the TCR CDR3. TCRdb reprocessed the multiplex PCR reads via MiXCR and lists one record per CDR3 protein. The data show roughly 380,000 distinct CDR3 sequences, about 14% seen once. Germline V gene lookup returns CDR1 SGHTS and CDR2 YDEGEE. With 1 base clipped from V and 4 bases from J, the junction kept 6 bases outside the gene matches. This CDR3 is built from 16 residues.

Specimen: blood. This TCR came from a woman between 55 and 75 years old with Graves' hyperthyroidism. This sequence joins TRBV5-8 and TRBJ2-3; 10 positions match TRBD1. The DNA of the CDR3 is TGTGCCAGCAGCTTGAGGGACAGGGGTTTACCAGATACGCAGTATTTT. Residues: CASSLRDRGLPDTQYF.